This is a list of T cell receptor beta chains from one sample in a study of T cells after yellow fever vaccination. MiXCR, applied by TCRdb to the 5' RACE reads, yields one record per CDR3 protein. The sample lists 300,000 or so distinct CDR3 sequences, roughly 8.7% occurring once. Sequencing used CD4+ T cells sorted from PBMCs, obtained 5 days after the yellow fever booster vaccination. These receptors all come from a young man who received the YFV17D yellow fever vaccine. The CDR3 runs from the conserved cysteine through the conserved F or W. A D gene is named only where the DNA matches it firmly. Size is stated for part of the rows, as once, few or many counts, or as a class when the clone is expanded.

J	D	size	length	V	DNA	CDR3
TRBJ1-1	NA	NA	13	TRBV12-3/TRBV12-4	TGTGCCAGCAGTGCCGAGCGGGGCACTGAAGCTTTCTTT	CASSAERGTEAFF
TRBJ2-5	NA	few	14	TRBV10-2	TGCGCCAGCAGTGACCCGACCTCCCCAGAGACCCAGTACTTC	CASSDPTSPETQYF
TRBJ1-2	TRBD1	NA	15	TRBV7-9	TGTGCCAGCAGAGCCCTCCGCGACAGGGGGCATGGCTACACCTTC	CASRALRDRGHGYTF
TRBJ2-5	NA	few	12	TRBV10-3	TGTGCCATCAGCACCACTTATCGGACCCAGTACTTC	CAISTTYRTQYF
TRBJ1-1	NA	few	12	TRBV10-3	TGTGCCATCAGACAGGCCGGGACTGAAGCTTTCTTT	CAIRQAGTEAFF
TRBJ2-7	NA	NA	11	TRBV3-1	TGTGCCAGCAGCCAAGGAGACGAGCAGTACTTC	CASSQGDEQYF
TRBJ1-3	NA	few	15	TRBV11-2	TGTGCCAGCAGCTCGGTACGGGGTTCCGGAAACACCATATATTTT	CASSSVRGSGNTIYF
TRBJ2-7	TRBD2	many	16	TRBV5-1	TGCGCCAGCAGCTTGCAACTAGCGGGGGGACCCTACGAGCAGTACTTC	CASSLQLAGGPYEQYF
TRBJ1-2	TRBD1	few	14	TRBV2	TGTGCCAGCAGTGAGGCGAGACAGGGATCTGGCTACACCTTC	CASSEARQGSGYTF
TRBJ1-1	NA	NA	14	TRBV29-1	TGCAGCGTTTCCCCTGGGGGGGTAGGCACTGAAGCTTTCTTT	CSVSPGGVGTEAFF